This T cell receptor beta chain is drawn from a study of blood T cell repertoires in COVID-19. As for the study in general: In each case, the material was cDNA or gDNA derived from T cells, B-cell-depleted T cells, or PBMCs.

Only in-frame clones appear in the TCRdb table, and some are missing; sequencing was by immunoSEQ multiplex PCR. The repertoire has about 310,000 clones, around 87% of them found once; the top ten carry about 7.8%. The V gene end was trimmed by 4 bases and the J gene end by 9 bases; junction bases not matched to a gene: 8. The germline CDR1 and CDR2 sequences are MNHEY and SVGAGI. This CDR3 is 14 amino acids long. This chain uses TRBV6-5 with TRBJ2-2; 7 bases agree with TRBD1. Material: peripheral blood. The receptor's source is a woman in her forties or fifties who had recovered from COVID-19. CDR3 sequence reads: CASSSQRGRRELFF. As DNA, the CDR3 is TGTGCCAGCAGTTCTCAAAGGGGGCGTAGGGAGCTGTTTTTT.